This entry lists 19 T cell receptor beta chains sequenced from one sample in a study of blood T cell repertoires in COVID-19 (dated by TCRdb to 2018 to 2020). Receptor libraries were prepared by the immunoSEQ multiplex PCR assay. As stored in TCRdb, this immuneACCESS dataset retains in-frame rearrangements with V and J assigned. A fraction of the clones does not appear; measured against another copy, unresolved V genes explain less than half of the discrepancy, and the remainder lacks a known reason. This sample gives approximately 190,000 clones in total; around 84% of them show up just once. Around 14% of the sample comes from the top ten. Input material: peripheral blood. Source of these receptors: a man in his thirties or forties with active or convalescent COVID-19.

The V and J genes are TRBV19 and TRBJ2-7; maybe TRBD2 (7 bases). Deletions cut 4 bases from V and 2 bases from J, with 15 bases between. This CDR3 spans 15 amino acids. Germline V gives CDR1 LNHDA, CDR2 SQIVND (reference sequence). CDR3: CASSTPGGLAYEQYF. The CDR3, as DNA: TGTGCCAGTAGTACACCCGGGGGGCTCGCCTACGAGCAGTACTTC.

The chain carries TRBV6-1 and TRBJ1-2; 7 positions agree with TRBD1. The CDR3 sequence is 16 residues long. V trimming: 3 bases; J trimming: 2 bases; junction bases outside the gene matches: 9. CDR1 and CDR2 from the germline V gene are MNHNS and SASEGT. The CDR3 DNA is TGTGCCAGCAGTGACAGGGGGATTCTTCGGAACTATGGCTACACCTTC. Residues: CASSDRGILRNYGYTF.

The genes are TRBV5-4 and TRBJ1-3; D not certain. CDR1 SGHNT and CDR2 YYREEE come from the germline V gene (reference sequence). V was cut by 0 bases and J by 2 bases, with 9 bases left in between. The CDR3 covers 15 residues. The CDR3 DNA is TGTGCCAGCAGCTTGGTTTCCGGTCCTGGAAACACCATATATTTT. Translated, it gives CASSLVSGPGNTIYF.

V gene TRBV18 combines with J gene TRBJ2-3; TRBD2 matches 10 bases. Germline-derived CDR1 and CDR2 are KGHSH and LQKENI. V shed 0 bases and J 4 bases; nucleotides not matched to a gene: 1. There are 15 residues in the CDR3. The CDR3 reads CASSPPSGGSDTQYF. In nucleotides, the CDR3 is TGTGCCAGCTCACCACCTAGCGGGGGGTCAGATACGCAGTATTTT.

The V call is TRBV10-3, the J call TRBJ2-7; 8 positions agree with TRBD1. CDR1 ENHRY and CDR2 SYGVKD come from the germline V gene. CDR3 size: 12 residues. V shed 8 bases and J 3 bases; nucleotides not matched to a gene: 3. The CDR3 region has the DNA TGTGCCATCGGGACAGGAGGCTACGAGCAGTACGTC. Translated, it gives CAIGTGGYEQYV.

V is TRBV6-1 and J is TRBJ2-2, with unresolved D. The CDR3 consists of 16 residues. Trimming shortened V by 2 bases and J by 0 bases, and 10 bases separated the two germline ends. Germline V gives CDR1 MNHNS, CDR2 SASEGT. The CDR3 DNA reads TGTGCCAGCAGTGAATTTGCAGTTGCGAACACCGGGGAGCTGTTTTTT. Amino acid sequence: CASSEFAVANTGELFF.

The chain is built from TRBV15 and TRBJ1-3; D not certain. Germline CDR1 reads LNHNV; CDR2 reads YYDKDF (reference sequence). The CDR3 consists of 14 residues. The V and J ends lost 0 bases and 8 bases respectively, with 11 bases between them. CDR3 protein: CATSRDRGADTIYF. CDR3 in DNA: TGTGCCACCAGCAGAGATCGTGGTGCGGACACCATATATTTT.

This sequence joins TRBV10-2 and TRBJ2-7, with D tentatively TRBD1 (5 bases). Germline lookup yields CDR1 WSHSY and CDR2 SAAADI. V was shortened by 4 bases and J by 4 bases, with 11 bases between the two germline ends. The CDR3 loop spans 13 amino acids. The CDR3, as DNA: TGCGCCAGCAGTGGTGATAAGGGGTACGAGCAGTACGTC. This sequence encodes CASSGDKGYEQYV.

The V gene is TRBV5-4, the J gene TRBJ1-2; 9 nucleotides line up with TRBD1. The V and J ends lost 1 base and 8 bases, in that order; junction bases with no gene match: 12. The germline V gene encodes CDR1 SGHNT and CDR2 YYREEE (reference sequence). CDR3 length equals 16 residues. The CDR3 loop reads CASSLTGGQGEGGYTF. The CDR3, as DNA: TGTGCCAGCAGCTTGACTGGGGGACAGGGCGAAGGGGGCTACACCTTC.

The chain carries TRBV5-1 and TRBJ1-1; the D gene is possibly TRBD1 (6 bases). CDR1 and CDR2 (germline): SGHRS, YFSETQ. The V and J ends lost 4 bases and 1 base respectively, with 20 bases between them. The CDR3 length is 17 residues. Here the CDR3 reads CASSPIHYRVKNTEAFF. The CDR3 nucleotides are TGCGCCAGCAGCCCTATACATTACAGGGTTAAGAACACTGAAGCTTTCTTT.

This chain links TRBV27 with TRBJ1-2; D is possibly TRBD1 (6 bases). Trimming removed 5 bases at V and 8 bases at J, with 15 bases between. The CDR3 runs to 13 residues. Germline CDR1 and CDR2: MNHEY and SMNVEV (reference sequence). The CDR3 region has the DNA TGTGCCAGCAGTGGGGGGGGGCGGCGGGGCTACACCTTC. Translating it yields CASSGGGRRGYTF.

This sequence joins TRBV28 and TRBJ2-7; D gene uncertain. This CDR3 region has 12 residues. CDR1 is MDHEN and CDR2 is SYDVKM in the germline V gene. Trimming cost V 2 bases and J 4 bases, with 6 bases left between them. The CDR3 region is CASSLLRYEQYF. The CDR3, as DNA: TGTGCCAGCAGTTTACTCCGTTACGAGCAGTACTTC.

The chain couples TRBV2 to TRBJ2-5; 10 nucleotides line up with TRBD2. J was trimmed by 5 bases and V by 2 bases; bases with no gene match: 11. Germline CDR1 SNHLY, CDR2 FYNNEI. CDR3 length equals 17 residues. This CDR3 is CASSEQGKRGGFETQYF. CDR3 nucleotides: TGTGCCAGCAGTGAACAAGGCAAGCGGGGGGGATTTGAGACCCAGTACTTC.

V gene TRBV29-1 combines with J gene TRBJ2-2, with a possible D match to TRBD2 (7 bases). Looked up from germline, CDR1 is SQVTM and CDR2 is ANQGSEA. The CDR3 is 14 residues long. Trimming stripped 5 bases from V and 2 bases from J, with 12 bases between. CDR3 sequence (DNA): TGCAGCGTTACAGGGAGGGTTAACACCGGGGAGCTGTTTTTT. This sequence encodes CSVTGRVNTGELFF.

The chain links TRBV2 to TRBJ1-3; the match to TRBD1 covers 7 bases. Losses at the gene ends were 4 bases for V and 4 bases for J; bases not matched to a gene: 13. Germline V gene lookup returns CDR1 SNHLY and CDR2 FYNNEI. CDR3 size: 17 residues. DNA for the CDR3: TGTGCCAGCAGTGTCGACCGGGACAGATTCACCGGAAACACCATATATTTT. Encoded protein: CASSVDRDRFTGNTIYF.

In this sample, this clone turned up once. The sample holds other DNA sequences that translate to the same CDR3. DNA of the CDR3: TGTGCCAGCAGTCTACAGGGGAACACTGAAGCTTTCTTT. This sequence encodes CASSLQGNTEAFF. J is TRBJ1-1 and V is TRBV6-5, with a weak D call TRBD1 (6 bases). The germline gives CDR1 MNHEY, CDR2 SVGAGI. The length of the CDR3 is 13 residues. V dropped 5 bases and J dropped 1 base, with 8 bases sitting between them.

The genes are TRBV5-1 and TRBJ2-2; maybe TRBD1 (6 bases). This CDR3 contains 16 residues. Trimming removed 0 bases at V and 3 bases at J, with 12 bases between. The V gene's germline CDR1 is SGHRS and CDR2 YFSETQ. DNA of the CDR3: TGCGCCAGCAGCTTGGCCTATTACAGGGACACCGGGGAGCTGTTTTTT. Translated: CASSLAYYRDTGELFF.

Comment on this clone: In the same sample, other DNA sequences code for this CDR3. J is TRBJ1-3 and V is TRBV30; possible D gene TRBD1, 5 bases. V was pared by 0 bases and J by 3 bases, with 9 bases between. The CDR3 runs 14 residues. The germline V gene has CDR1 GTSNPN and CDR2 SVGIG (reference sequence). The CDR3 spells CAWSVGQGGNTIYF. The CDR3 bases are TGTGCCTGGAGTGTTGGGCAGGGTGGAAACACCATATATTTT.

This clone was seen once. The chain joins TRBV2 to TRBJ2-7, with TRBD2 matching 15 bases. With 5 bases clipped from V and 6 bases from J, the junction kept 14 bases outside the gene matches. The CDR3 is 18 residues long. CDR1 SNHLY and CDR2 FYNNEI come from the germline V gene. CDR3 sequence (DNA): TGTGCCAGCAGTAGGACTAGCGGGAGGGCCCTTCAAATCCTCGAGCAGTACTTC. Translated, it gives CASSRTSGRALQILEQYF. The full variable domain, with the rest looked up from reference TRBV2 and TRBJ2-7, is EPEVTQTPSHQVTQMGQEVILRCVPISNHLYFYWYRQILGQKVEFLVSFYNNEISEKSEIFDDQFSVERPDGSNFTLKIRSTKLEDSAMYFCASSRTSGRALQILEQYFGPGTRLTVT.